Following are 22 T cell receptor beta chains from one sample sequenced in a study of cytomegalovirus exposure and HLA in healthy donors. The primer mix had 60 Vbeta and 13 Jbeta primers. TCRdb keeps only in-frame clones here, not all; method: immunoSEQ multiplex PCR. The sample has some 110,000 clones, roughly 80% seen once; the top ten hold roughly 20%. Sequenced input: PBMCs. The receptor set was obtained from a man aged 30 to 45 in good health and CMV-seropositive.

V usage is TRBV9 and J usage is TRBJ2-1; possibly TRBD2 for D (5 bases). From germline, CDR1 is SGDLS and CDR2 YYNGEE. This CDR3 has 15 residues. The V end was cut by 0 bases, the J end by 3 bases, with 10 bases between. Here the CDR3 DNA reads TGTGCCAGCAGCGTAGCTAGCACAGACTACAATGAGCAGTTCTTC. Protein sequence: CASSVASTDYNEQFF.

The J gene is TRBJ1-6, the V gene TRBV6-1; D unresolved. Germline lookup yields CDR1 MNHNS and CDR2 SASEGT. The CDR3 covers 11 residues. V dropped 7 bases and J dropped 8 bases, with 6 bases sitting between them. The CDR3 DNA is TGTGCCAGCACCATCCATTCACCCCTCCACTTT. Protein sequence: CASTIHSPLHF.

The chain has TRBV4-2 and TRBJ2-1, with 13 bases lining up with TRBD2. The germline V gene has CDR1 LGHNA and CDR2 YNFKEQ. This CDR3 contains 16 residues. The V gene end was trimmed by 2 bases and the J gene end by 4 bases; junction bases not matched to a gene: 2. The CDR3 DNA is TGTGCCAGCAGCCAATCGGGACTAGCGGGGTACAATGAGCAGTTCTTC. Translation: CASSQSGLAGYNEQFF.

The V gene is TRBV5-4, the J gene TRBJ2-3, with TRBD2 identical over 9 bases. In germline, CDR1 is SGHNT, CDR2 YYREEE (reference sequence). There are 14 residues in the CDR3. With 1 base clipped from V and 5 bases from J, the junction kept 2 bases outside the gene matches. The CDR3 coding sequence is TGTGCCAGCAGCTTGCGGCGGGAGGGAGATACGCAGTATTTT. Its translation is CASSLRREGDTQYF.

The CDR3 DNA reads TGTGCCAGCAGCCTTGACAGGTCCTATGGCTACACCTTC. It codes for CASSLDRSYGYTF. J is TRBJ1-2 and V is TRBV6-1; the D gene is possibly TRBD1 (6 bases). CDR1 MNHNS and CDR2 SASEGT come from the germline V gene. Trimming pared 6 bases from V and 4 bases from J, leaving 12 bases between. The CDR3 sequence is 13 residues long.

CDR3 nucleotides: TGCGCCAGCAGCCCCTCCAGATTTAACTATGGCTACACCTTC. It codes for CASSPSRFNYGYTF. This chain connects TRBV4-1 to TRBJ1-2; D is uncertain. This CDR3 comprises 14 residues. V gave up 4 bases and J gave up 1 base, with 10 bases separating them. Germline V gene data show CDR1 as MGHRA and CDR2 as YSYEKL.

The J gene is TRBJ1-5, the V gene TRBV2; tentative D call: TRBD1 (5 bases). The CDR3 loop spans 12 amino acids. Trimming removed 3 bases at V and 6 bases at J, with 6 bases between. Per the germline V gene, CDR1 is SNHLY and CDR2 is FYNNEI. CDR3: CASSEGPQPQHF. CDR3 nucleotides: TGTGCCAGCAGTGAGGGGCCTCAGCCCCAGCATTTT.

The V gene is TRBV4-2, the J gene TRBJ2-1, with 9 bases lining up with TRBD2. The CDR3 covers 19 residues. V lost 8 bases to trimming and J lost 0 bases; unmatched junction nucleotides: 17. Germline CDR1 LGHNA, CDR2 YNFKEQ. The CDR3: CASSIRLAERHSSYNEQFF. The DNA of the CDR3 is TGTGCCAGCTCAATAAGACTAGCGGAGAGGCATAGCTCCTACAATGAGCAGTTCTTC.

The chain carries TRBV19 and TRBJ1-2, with D possibly being TRBD1 (5 bases). V was clipped by 2 bases and J by 2 bases, with 12 bases between them. The CDR3 has 15 amino acids. Germline values: CDR1 LNHDA, CDR2 SQIVND (reference sequence). CDR3 loop: CASSIRGGANYGYTF. The CDR3 DNA sequence: TGTGCCAGTAGTATACGTGGAGGGGCAAACTATGGCTACACCTTC.

This chain's CDR3 is CASSVGLTLVAGELFF. Here the CDR3 DNA reads TGTGCCAGCAGCGTAGGCCTCACACTAGTCGCCGGGGAGCTGTTTTTT. The V and J genes are TRBV9 and TRBJ2-2; D is possibly TRBD2 (5 bases). The germline V gene has CDR1 SGDLS and CDR2 YYNGEE. Trimming cost V 0 bases and J 6 bases, with 15 bases left between them. The CDR3 is 16 amino acids.

The sample holds a few counts of this clone. The V gene is TRBV5-6, the J gene TRBJ2-1, with D possibly TRBD2 on 5 matching bases. Germline CDR1 and CDR2: SGHDT and YYEEEE. The length of the CDR3 is 13 residues. The V and J ends lost 4 bases and 5 bases respectively, with 10 bases between them. The CDR3 DNA reads TGTGCCAGCAGCGGGAGAGGAAACAATGAGCAGTTCTTC. Its translation is CASSGRGNNEQFF. Combining the CDR3 with reference TRBV5-6 and TRBJ2-1 gives the whole variable domain DAGVTQSPTHLIKTRGQQVTLRCSPKSGHDTVSWYQQALGQGPQFIFQYYEEEERQRGNFPDRFSGHQFPNYSSELNVNALLLGDSALYLCASSGRGNNEQFFGPGTRLTVL.

The rearrangement joins TRBV6-5 to TRBJ2-7; TRBD2 aligns across 7 bases. CDR3 length: 13 amino acids. The trim removed 6 bases at V and 6 bases at J, leaving 8 bases unmatched. CDR1 is MNHEY, CDR2 SVGAGI, per germline. The CDR3, as DNA: TGTGCCAGCAGGGGTACTAGCGTGGCCGAGCAGTACGTC. Encoded protein: CASRGTSVAEQYV.

This clone was recorded a few times. The gene calls are TRBV5-6 and TRBJ1-1; a possible D gene is TRBD1 (6 bases). The CDR3 has 14 amino acids. CDR1 SGHDT and CDR2 YYEEEE come from the germline V gene. The V end was cut by 1 base, the J end by 8 bases, with 15 bases between. CDR3: CASSLLGPDREAFF. CDR3 sequence (DNA): TGTGCCAGCAGCTTGCTGGGGCCCGACAGGGAAGCTTTCTTT.

The rearrangement links TRBV18 to TRBJ2-3; no reliable D call. Trimming removed 1 base from V and 6 bases from J, with 5 bases in between. In germline, CDR1 is KGHSH, CDR2 LQKENI. CDR3 length: 12 amino acids. CDR3 sequence (DNA): TGTGCCAGCTCACCACGTCGGGATACGCAGTATTTT. Amino acids: CASSPRRDTQYF.

The rearrangement uses TRBV20-1 and TRBJ1-4; D unresolved. This CDR3 is 10 amino acids long. The germline V gene encodes CDR1 DFQATT and CDR2 SNEGSKA (reference sequence). V was shortened by 4 bases and J by 8 bases, with 5 bases between the two germline ends. This CDR3 is CSAIAEKLFF. The DNA of the CDR3 is TGCAGTGCTATAGCGGAAAAACTGTTTTTT.

This rearrangement joins TRBV28 to TRBJ2-1; a weak D match, TRBD2 (6 bases). The length of the CDR3 is 15 residues. Germline V lookup: CDR1 MDHEN, CDR2 SYDVKM. The V end was cut by 6 bases, the J end by 0 bases, with 12 bases between. The CDR3 here is CASREAGLSYNEQFF. Here the CDR3 DNA reads TGTGCCAGCAGAGAAGCGGGCCTCTCCTACAATGAGCAGTTCTTC.

This clone came up a few times. The chain links TRBV5-1 to TRBJ2-3; maybe TRBD2 (6 bases). CDR3 length equals 14 residues. Trimming pared 2 bases from V and 2 bases from J, leaving 9 bases between. The germline CDR1 and CDR2 sequences are SGHRS and YFSETQ. The CDR3, as DNA: TGCGCCAGCAGCTTCGGGGGATACACAGATACGCAGTATTTT. Its protein is CASSFGGYTDTQYF.

This clone was observed a few times. Its ends do not fully match the called genes, so a read error is possible. The chain has TRBV7-9 and TRBJ1-4; D may be TRBD1 (6 bases). The V gene's germline CDR1 is SEHNR and CDR2 FQNEAQ (reference sequence). The CDR3 runs to 16 residues. CDR3 protein: CSSSSRTVQFGEKLFF. DNA for the CDR3: TGTTCCAGCAGCTCACGGACAGTCCAATTCGGTGAAAAACTGTTTTTT.

Details on this clone: The germline gene is not matched at one end of the junction; a read error may be the cause. The rearrangement joins TRBV6-1 to TRBJ1-6; no clear D. Germline lookup yields CDR1 MNHNS and CDR2 SASEGT. The CDR3 runs to 14 residues. The CDR3 coding sequence is TGTGCCGGCCGTGTGAGCTCCTATAATTCACTCCTCCACTTT. It yields the protein CAGRVSSYNSLLHF.

This clone was counted once. CDR3 sequence: CASSYSRRNYGYTF. CDR3 nucleotides: TGTGCCAGCAGTTACTCGAGGAGGAACTATGGCTACACCTTC. V usage is TRBV6-5 and J usage is TRBJ1-2; D not resolved. Trimming took off 0 bases at V and 2 bases at J, with 7 bases between the two ends. Germline lookup yields CDR1 MNHEY and CDR2 SVGAGI. The CDR3 loop spans 14 amino acids.

The chain couples TRBV21-1 to TRBJ2-5; TRBD1, the D gene given by the table, was not confirmed from the DNA. TRBV21-1 is assigned pseudogene status. This CDR3 region has 16 residues. For the CDR3, the DNA is TGTGCCAGCAGCAAAGTCCCACAGGGGGATCTAGAGACCCAGTACTTC. It yields the protein CASSKVPQGDLETQYF.

This clone was seen only once. The chain carries TRBV30 and TRBJ2-7; tentative D call: TRBD2 (5 bases). V lost 0 bases, J lost 1 base, and 10 bases lay in between. In germline, CDR1 is GTSNPN, CDR2 SVGIG (reference sequence). This CDR3 contains 14 residues. CDR3 residues: CAWSVFRGSYEQYF. Written as DNA, the CDR3 is TGTGCCTGGAGTGTATTCCGGGGATCCTACGAGCAGTACTTC.